The source of this TCR beta chain is a study of human T cells and chemical hapten exposure. The overall study: The patient population, which was mostly female, had alopecia areata, totalis or universalis. Points from the study as a whole: Expanded TCR counts at PT1 were positively correlated with the patch test score. Among TCRs, those above 1 in 1000 frequency were unaffected by DPC sensitization.

This CDR3 has 14 amino acids. The V gene's germline CDR1 is LGHDT and CDR2 YNNKEL (reference sequence). This sample's time point: pre-sensitization, week 0. Sample treatment: therapeutic diphenylcyclopropenone sensitization with weekly scalp DPC. Researchers extracted total RNA from unfractionated whole blood. A note on this clonotype: Its antigen is unknown. One end of the junction fails to match germline, which may point to a read error.

TCRdb reprocessed the RACE reads via MiXCR and lists one record per CDR3 protein. The sample includes about 110,000 distinct CDR3 sequences, more than 10% of them seen just once. The clonotype was recovered from a woman in her forties or fifties with alopecia areata. Some clones in this sample may be carry-over from other donors' samples. The sequencing used whole blood, collected in connection with sensitization to the hapten diphenylcyclopropenone (DPC). The chain combines TRBV3-1 with TRBJ1-6; D might be TRBD1 (5 bases). Here the CDR3 reads CASSRDSFNSPLHF. The DNA for the CDR3 is TGTGCCAGCAGCCGGGACTCCTTTAATTCACCCCTCCACTTT. The full variable domain, rest sourced from reference TRBV3-1 and TRBJ1-6, is DTAVSQTPKYLVTQMGNDKSIKCEQNLGHDTMYWYKQDSKKFLKIMFSYNNKELIINETVPNRFSPKSPDKAHLNLHINSLELGDSAVYFCASSRDSFNSPLHFGNGTRLTVT.